This T cell receptor beta chain was captured in a study of T cell responses to AZD1222 COVID-19 vaccine. General observations from the study: Two AZD1222 doses significantly raised spike-specific TCR breadth and depth over controls.

This clone was picked up one time. Antigen: not known. V lost 2 bases and J lost 8, with 15 bases in between. The CDR3 consists of 14 residues. The germline CDR1 and CDR2 sequences are MDHEN and SYDVKM. Some clones are missing from TCRdb's copy, which holds only in-frame ones; the method was immunoSEQ multiplex PCR. The table has 200,000 or so clones, roughly 92% seen once; the top ten hold approximately 1%. The sample in question was peripheral blood, obtained 28 days after the second AZD1222 dose. This receptor was obtained from an adult who received the AZD1222 COVID-19 vaccine. The chain is built from TRBV28 and TRBJ1-1, with D uncertain. In DNA form, the CDR3 reads TGTGCCAGCAGTTTAAGTAATTGGGGATGGGAAGCTTTCTTT. Translation: CASSLSNWGWEAFF.